Below are 5 T cell receptor beta chains sequenced from a single sample in a study of T cell responses to AZD1222 COVID-19 vaccine (dated by TCRdb to about 2021). Taken with the paper, the label for time point translates to: about 28 days (+/-7) after the second vaccine dose. In light of the paper, this sample's treatment or condition label describes: meningococcal conjugate vaccine given as trial control. Libraries were constructed by the immunoSEQ multiplex PCR assay. Entries here come from immuneACCESS through TCRdb and include only in-frame sequences with V and J called. Some clones fail to appear in such tables; in the studies checked, an unresolved V gene covers under half of the shortfall, and the cause of the remainder is unknown. This sample gives about 140,000 clones in total; 91% of them show up just once. Around 8% of the sample rests with the top ten. Sequenced here: peripheral blood, sampled 28 days after the second dose of the MenACWY control vaccine. The receptors originated from an adult who received the MenACWY meningococcal vaccine as a control.

The V and J genes are TRBV4-3 and TRBJ2-1; possible D gene TRBD2, 5 bases. CDR3 size: 15 residues. V dropped 3 bases and J dropped 4 bases, with 13 bases sitting between them. Per germline, CDR1 LGHNA and CDR2 YSLEER. CDR3 loop: CASSQDLGFYNEQFF. The CDR3 DNA reads TGCGCCAGCAGCCAGGACTTAGGGTTTTACAATGAGCAGTTCTTC.

CDR3 sequence reads: CASSLTGTGSHEQFF. Written as DNA, the CDR3 is TGTGCCAGCAGCTTGACCGGGACAGGGAGCCATGAGCAGTTCTTC. The chain uses TRBV7-2 and TRBJ2-1; 9 nucleotides match TRBD1. The CDR3 has 15 residues. Losses at the gene ends were 3 bases for V and 8 bases for J; bases not matched to a gene: 8. Germline V lookup: CDR1 SGHTA, CDR2 FQGNSA.

The chain links TRBV28 to TRBJ1-1; 10 nucleotides align to TRBD1. There are 14 residues in the CDR3. Per the germline V gene, CDR1 is MDHEN and CDR2 is SYDVKM. Trimming at V came to 8 bases and at J to 3 bases, leaving 6 bases not matched to a gene. In nucleotides, the CDR3 is TGTGCCAGCCAGACAGGGGGCTCGTACACTGAAGCTTTCTTT. Residues: CASQTGGSYTEAFF.

The chain carries TRBV19 and TRBJ2-2, with TRBD1 identical over 7 bases. This CDR3 region has 16 residues. With 4 bases clipped from V and 2 bases from J, the junction kept 7 bases outside the gene matches. Germline assignment: CDR1 LNHDA and CDR2 SQIVND (reference sequence). CDR3 protein: CASSRVGTVNTGELFF. CDR3 bases: TGTGCCAGTAGTAGAGTCGGGACAGTAAACACCGGGGAGCTGTTTTTT.

The sample holds one count of this clone. The genes are TRBV28 and TRBJ2-7; no reliable D call. Germline V gene sequence: CDR1 MDHEN, CDR2 SYDVKM. V was trimmed by 6 bases and J by 2 bases, leaving 5 bases between them. This CDR3 spans 11 amino acids. The CDR3, as DNA: TGTGCCAGCAGGCAGGCCTACGAGCAGTACTTC. Amino acids: CASRQAYEQYF.